A selection of T cell receptor beta chains follows, all from one sample in a study of cytomegalovirus exposure and HLA in healthy donors. Generated by immunoSEQ multiplex PCR, the TCRdb table keeps only in-frame clones and is missing some. The table lists 150,000 to 200,000 clones, about four fifths of them singletons. Sequenced material: PBMCs. Receptor source: a man in his forties in good health and CMV-seropositive. CDR3s include the opening cysteine and the closing phenylalanine or tryptophan. Part of the rows lack a size; the others show once, few, many or a class for expanded clones.

once	TRBV6-4	TRBJ1-1	CASSASGGAGTEAFF
.	TRBV5-1	TRBJ2-1	CASSSTSGRNEQFF
.	TRBV2	TRBJ2-1	CASSVAGGPLIRSEQFF
few	TRBV5-1	TRBJ1-3	CASSLTAGAQGNTIYF
once	TRBV5-6	TRBJ2-5	CASSRRLAGARETQYF
.	TRBV7-2	TRBJ2-7	CASSLGPTNSYEQYF
.	TRBV5-6	TRBJ2-1	CASSPGGWYEQFF
.	TRBV11-1	TRBJ2-7	CASSPGTSVSYEQYF
.	TRBV19	TRBJ1-5	CASTPWGDRAGQPQHF
.	TRBV5-1	TRBJ2-1	CASSHPGQGYNEQFF
.	TRBV5-1	TRBJ2-5	CASRSDYYSQETQYF
.	TRBV15	TRBJ2-3	CATSRDRQGGTDTQYF
.	TRBV29-1	TRBJ1-1	CSVSAHSQGVNDEAFF
.	TRBV12-5	TRBJ2-2	CASGFHPGDLSTGELFF
.	TRBV7-2	TRBJ2-4	CAAEGPENIQYF
.	TRBV28	TRBJ2-3	CASGREGTDTQYF
.	TRBV6-1	TRBJ2-7	CASRDVSGSSYEQYF
.	TRBV2	.	CASRTGGRGHEQYF
.	TRBV9	TRBJ2-7	CASSVGFSVAYEQYF
.	TRBV28	TRBJ2-3	CASSPAGGTDTQYF
.	TRBV7-6	TRBJ2-3	CASSLAGGPGNTDTQYF
.	TRBV10-3	TRBJ1-2	CAISESTGVKGYTF